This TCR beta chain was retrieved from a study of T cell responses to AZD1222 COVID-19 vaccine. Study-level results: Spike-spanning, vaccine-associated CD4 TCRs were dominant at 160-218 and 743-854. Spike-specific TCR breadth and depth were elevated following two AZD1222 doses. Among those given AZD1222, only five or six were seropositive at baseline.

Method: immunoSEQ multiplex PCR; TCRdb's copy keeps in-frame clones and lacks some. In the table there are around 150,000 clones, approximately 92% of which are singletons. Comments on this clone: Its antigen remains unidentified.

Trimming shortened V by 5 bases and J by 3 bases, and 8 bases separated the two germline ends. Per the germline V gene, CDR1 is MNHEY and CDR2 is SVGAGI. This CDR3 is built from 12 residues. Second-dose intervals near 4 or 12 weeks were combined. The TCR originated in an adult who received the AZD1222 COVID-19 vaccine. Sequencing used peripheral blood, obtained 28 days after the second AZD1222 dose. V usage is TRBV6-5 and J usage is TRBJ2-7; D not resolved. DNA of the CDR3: TGTGCCAGCAGTCCCCAAGGCTACGAGCAGTACTTC. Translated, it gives CASSPQGYEQYF.